Listed below are T cell receptor beta chains from one sample, sequenced in a study of response to subunit inactivated influenza vaccine. Each CDR3 protein gets one entry after TCRdb re-called the RT-PCR reads with MiXCR. The repertoire includes just under 550,000 distinct CDR3 sequences, approximately 20% of them detected once, and 2.8% sits in the top ten. This sample was also put to use in a study of T cells expressing NK-cell markers.

The sample here was CD4+ T cells sorted from PBMCs, taken approximately 13 days after vaccination. The receptors were gathered from a man aged 45-65 years who received an inactivated influenza vaccine. Both conserved end residues are part of each CDR3. Each record gives: J gene, clone size, V gene, D gene, CDR3 DNA, CDR3 protein. The D gene is left open where the match is weak. Size tells how often a clone was seen (once, few, many) or the class of an expanded clone, and some rows leave it out.

TRBJ1-2 - TRBV7-2 TRBD1 TGTGCCAGCAGCTGGGGACAGACTAACTATGGCTACACCTTC CASSWGQTNYGYTF
TRBJ2-2 - TRBV6-1 - TGTGCCAGCAGTGTACACCTCACCGGGGAGCTGTTTTTT CASSVHLTGELFF
TRBJ1-1 few TRBV12-3/TRBV12-4 - TGTGCCAGCAGTCGTAACAGGGCTATCACTGAAGCTTTCTTT CASSRNRAITEAFF
TRBJ1-6 - TRBV9 - TGTGCCAGCAGCGTAGATACAGGATATAATTCACCCCTCCACTTT CASSVDTGYNSPLHF
TRBJ2-1 - TRBV5-1 TRBD2 TGCGCCAGCAGCGGCGGGACTAGCGGGAGGAGGAAGCAGTTCTTC CASSGGTSGRRKQFF
TRBJ1-1 - TRBV5-5 - TGTGCCAGCAGCTTGGGGGTCGGACAGAACACTGAAGCTTTCTTT CASSLGVGQNTEAFF
TRBJ1-5 - TRBV4-2 - TGTGCCAGCAGCCAAGACGGGACTTATGATCAGCCCCAGCATTTT CASSQDGTYDQPQHF
TRBJ2-7 few TRBV20-1 - TGCAGTGCTAGGGACGGGGGCGGCCTCTCCTACGAGCAGTACTTC CSARDGGGLSYEQYF
TRBJ2-3 few TRBV4-3 - TGCGCCAGCAGTTACCGAGGGTCTAGCACAGATACGCAGTATTTT CASSYRGSSTDTQYF
TRBJ2-5 once TRBV3-1 - TGTGCCAGCAGCCCCCTAAAAGGGTTGGGTGAGACCCAGTACTTC CASSPLKGLGETQYF
TRBJ2-6 once TRBV28 TRBD2 TGTGCCAGCAGTTTGAGCGGGAGCTCTGGGGCCAACGTCCTGACTTTC CASSLSGSSGANVLTF
TRBJ1-2 few TRBV20-1 TRBD1 TGCAGTGCCAGAGGGAGGGGACAGGGAGGCTACACCTTC CSARGRGQGGYTF
TRBJ2-5 - TRBV12-3/TRBV12-4 TRBD1 TGTGCTAGCAGTTTTGGTCTGGGACAGGTGGAGGAGACCCAGTACTTC CASSFGLGQVEETQYF
TRBJ2-1 - TRBV11-3 TRBD1 TGTGCCAGCAGTCCCAGGGGGTTCAATGAGCAGTTCTTC CASSPRGFNEQFF
TRBJ1-1 - TRBV6-1 TRBD1 TGTGCCAGCAAAATCCCCAGGGGGCTGGACACTGAAGCTTTCTTT CASKIPRGLDTEAFF
TRBJ2-2 - TRBV11-2 - TGTGCCAGCAGCGGGAGTCTGGGGACCGGGGAGCTGTTTTTT CASSGSLGTGELFF
TRBJ2-1 - TRBV5-1 - TGCGCCAGCAGCTTAGACTACTTTAATGAGCAGTTCTTC CASSLDYFNEQFF
TRBJ2-3 - TRBV20-1 TRBD2 TGCAGTGCTGAAAATAGCGGGTTCAGCACAGATACGCAGTATTTT CSAENSGFSTDTQYF
TRBJ1-2 few TRBV6-5 TRBD1 TGTGCCAGCAGTTTCTCAGGGGGAACGTATGGCTACACCTTC CASSFSGGTYGYTF
TRBJ1-1 - TRBV4-2 - TGTGCCAGCAGCCAAGACCCTCAGGGGCGACCTGAAGCTTTCTTT CASSQDPQGRPEAFF
TRBJ1-2 few TRBV20-1 - TGCAGTGCTAGAGAGCCAACACGTGGCGGCTACACCTTC CSAREPTRGGYTF
TRBJ1-2 many TRBV7-6 - TGTGCCAGCAGCCCGACGGGTAACTATGGCTACACCTTC CASSPTGNYGYTF
TRBJ2-5 - TRBV7-2 TRBD2 TGTGCCAGCAGCTTAGGTTGGGCGGGGGGACGGGAGACCCAGTACTTC CASSLGWAGGRETQYF
TRBJ1-5 few TRBV18 - TGTGCCAGCTCACCAACGGCTGGGGGCGTTGGTGGCAATCAGCCCCAGCATTTT CASSPTAGGVGGNQPQHF
TRBJ1-2 - TRBV12-3/TRBV12-4 TRBD1 TGTGCCAGCAGTTTTAGCCAGGGGGATTATGGCTACACCTTC CASSFSQGDYGYTF
TRBJ2-3 few TRBV29-1 - TGCAGCGTTAAGGCCCCAGATACGCAGTATTTT CSVKAPDTQYF
TRBJ2-4 - TRBV18 - TGTGCCAGCTCACCGGCAGGAAGTCGAAACATTCAGTACTTC CASSPAGSRNIQYF
TRBJ1-2 - TRBV7-9 - TGTGCCAGCAGCTATCCCAGGGGTGGCTACACCTTC CASSYPRGGYTF
TRBJ2-3 few TRBV5-1 - TGCGCCAGCAGCTTGCAGGGGACACCCCCCGATACGCAGTATTTT CASSLQGTPPDTQYF
TRBJ2-3 few TRBV9 - TGTGCCAGCAGCCAAACCCTAGTGGGGGCAGATACGCAGTATTTT CASSQTLVGADTQYF
TRBJ2-2 - TRBV2 - TGTGCCAGCAGGGAGGGGTACACCGGGGAGCTGTTTTTT CASREGYTGELFF
TRBJ2-5 - TRBV7-6 - TGTGCCAGCAGCTTAGGGGGCAGGCCCGAGACCCAGTACTTC CASSLGGRPETQYF
TRBJ2-3 many TRBV5-1 - TGCGCCAGCAGCTTGGCGGCAGGGAGCACAGATACGCAGTATTTT CASSLAAGSTDTQYF
TRBJ2-5 - TRBV4-2 - TGTGCCAGCAGCCAAGGGGGGCGCGGAGAGACCCAGTACTTC CASSQGGRGETQYF
TRBJ2-6 few TRBV12-3/TRBV12-4 TRBD1 TGTGCCAGCAGAAGCGGACAGGGCGATCCTGGGGCCAACGTCCTGACTTTC CASRSGQGDPGANVLTF
TRBJ1-2 - TRBV5-4 - TGTGCCAGCAGCCCCCGGGGGGCGAGCTATGGCTACACCTTC CASSPRGASYGYTF
TRBJ2-3 - TRBV5-1 TRBD1 TGCGCCAGCAGCTTGGTTTGGACAGGGGGTGATACGCAGTATTTT CASSLVWTGGDTQYF
TRBJ2-3 - TRBV5-1 TRBD1 TGCGCCAGCAGACCCGACAGGGTCAGCACAGATACGCAGTATTTT CASRPDRVSTDTQYF
TRBJ2-7 - TRBV5-6 TRBD2 TGTGCCAGCAGCTTGGAACCAGCGGGGAGACCAGACGAGCAGTACTTC CASSLEPAGRPDEQYF
TRBJ2-2 many TRBV15 - TGTGCCACCAGCAGAGATCCCCAAGGGGAGCTGTTTTTT CATSRDPQGELFF
TRBJ2-1 - TRBV4-3 - TGCGCCAGCAGCCAAGATGGGGGGCCGGGGATTGAGCAGTTCTTC CASSQDGGPGIEQFF
TRBJ1-1 - TRBV29-1 - TGCAGCGTTGAAGATGACAGAGAAGCTTTCTTT CSVEDDREAFF
TRBJ1-5 - TRBV11-2 - TGTGCCAGCAGCTTAGCGGCTGAACTGCCCCAGCATTTT CASSLAAELPQHF
TRBJ2-2 - TRBV4-2 - TGTGCCAGCAGCCCGACGCGTTACACCGGGGAGCTGTTTTTT CASSPTRYTGELFF
TRBJ1-2 many TRBV5-1 - TGCGCCAGCAGCTTGGAACAGTATGGCTACACCTTC CASSLEQYGYTF
TRBJ2-7 - TRBV28 - TGTGCCAGCAGTTTTCATAGGACAAGGACCCTCCACGAGCAGTACTTC CASSFHRTRTLHEQYF
TRBJ2-1 many TRBV5-1 - TGCGCCAGCAGCTTGGGAGGCGGGCTGGGCTACAATGAGCAGTTCTTC CASSLGGGLGYNEQFF
TRBJ2-7 - TRBV20-1 TRBD1 TGCAGTGCTCATGCCAGGGACAGGGGGTTCTACGAGCAGTACTTC CSAHARDRGFYEQYF
TRBJ2-2 - TRBV27 TRBD1 TGTGCCAGCAGTATCAACAGGGGGCCCGGGGAGCTGTTTTTT CASSINRGPGELFF
TRBJ2-3 - TRBV7-6 TRBD2 TGTGCCAGCAGCTTCCCAGCGGGGACTAGCACAGATACGCAGTATTTT CASSFPAGTSTDTQYF
TRBJ2-1 few TRBV11-1 - TGTGCCAGCAGCTTAGGTCCAGAGTACAATGAGCAGTTCTTC CASSLGPEYNEQFF
TRBJ2-7 few TRBV20-1 - TGCAGTGTCCAAAGAGTAGGCGAGCAGTACTTC CSVQRVGEQYF
TRBJ1-5 - TRBV2 - TGTGCCAGCAGTGTGGAGCAAGGAGTGGGTCAGCCTTTCTATCAGCCCCAGCATTTT CASSVEQGVGQPFYQPQHF
TRBJ2-6 - TRBV5-1 - TGCGCCAGCAGCCCCTTTTCGGGGGCGACTGGGGCCAACGTCCTGACTTTC CASSPFSGATGANVLTF
TRBJ1-2 - TRBV5-5 TRBD1 TGTGCCAGCAGCTTGGCCGACAGGGTAATTGGCTACACCTTC CASSLADRVIGYTF
TRBJ1-1 - TRBV20-1 - TGCAGTGCCGCTACAGGAAACACTGAAGCTTTCTTT CSAATGNTEAFF